This passage covers 27 T cell receptor beta chains from one sample sequenced in a study of T cells in Graves' hyperthyroidism and ophthalmopathy. From RNA transcripts, TCR beta CDR3 regions were amplified. First-round RT-PCR with HTBI primers amplified the TCR CDR3 region. TCRdb itself ran the multiplex PCR reads through MiXCR, one entry per CDR3 protein. The sample includes a few hundred thousand distinct CDR3 sequences, about 20% of them seen just once. Sample: blood. The source is a woman aged 18-29 years with Graves' hyperthyroidism.

The chain couples TRBV6-1 to TRBJ2-5; 8 positions agree with TRBD1. The germline gives CDR1 MNHNS, CDR2 SASEGT. The V segment lost 10 bases and the J segment 5 bases; nucleotides outside the gene matches: 18. CDR3 length equals 16 residues. The CDR3 protein is CATLTIRTGSHETQYF. The CDR3 nucleotides are TGTGCCACCCTGACCATACGGACAGGGTCTCACGAGACCCAGTACTTC.

In this sample, this clonotype turned up many times. This chain connects TRBV20-1 to TRBJ2-7; 10 bases fit TRBD2. This CDR3 has 16 amino acids. Germline V gene lookup returns CDR1 DFQATT and CDR2 SNEGSKA (reference sequence). The ends lost 3 bases at V and 0 bases at J; junction bases unmatched: 8. CDR3 DNA: TGCAGTGCTAGGACTCTCCCTAGCGGGAGCTCCTACGAGCAGTACTTC. It encodes CSARTLPSGSSYEQYF.

The chain combines TRBV6-2 or TRBV6-3 with TRBJ2-5; the D is unclear. The germline CDR1 and CDR2 sequences are MNHEY and SVGEGT. Trimming cost V 2 bases and J 5 bases, with 9 bases left between them. This CDR3 contains 13 residues. CDR3 bases: TGTGCCAGCAGTTACCCCCCAGTGGAGACCCAGTACTTC. Encoded protein: CASSYPPVETQYF.

The chain combines TRBV7-8 with TRBJ1-6; tentative D call: TRBD1 (6 bases). The V gene lost 5 bases and the J gene lost 1 base, with 15 bases spanning the gap. Germline V gene data show CDR1 as SGHVS and CDR2 as FQNEAQ. The CDR3 runs 17 residues. CDR3 sequence (DNA): TGTGCCAGCAGCGAACAGGGAGGAAATTCCTATAATTCACCCCTCCACTTT. This encodes CASSEQGGNSYNSPLHF. Supplemented by reference TRBV7-8 and TRBJ1-6, the full variable domain reads GAGVSQSPRYKVAKRGQDVALRCDPISGHVSLFWYQQALGQGPEFLTYFQNEAQLDKSGLPSDRFFAERPEGSVSTLKIQRTQQEDSAVYLCASSEQGGNSYNSPLHFGNGTRLTVT.

This clonotype was seen ten or more times. J is TRBJ1-1 and V is TRBV20-1; possible D gene TRBD1, 5 bases. This CDR3 spans 13 amino acids. Germline lookup yields CDR1 DFQATT and CDR2 SNEGSKA (reference sequence). V lost 1 base, J lost 1 base, and 7 bases lay in between. Written as DNA, the CDR3 is TGCAGTGCTAGAGTCGACAGGAACACTGAAGCTTTCTTT. Its protein is CSARVDRNTEAFF.

In this sample, this clonotype turned up many times. CDR3: CASSRDSGTEAFF. CDR3 DNA: TGTGCCAGCAGCCGGGACAGCGGCACTGAAGCTTTCTTT. The rearrangement joins TRBV12-3 or TRBV12-4 to TRBJ1-1, with 7 bases matching TRBD1. V trimming: 6 bases; J trimming: 4 bases; junction bases outside the gene matches: 5. The CDR3 totals 13 residues.

This clonotype was seen at least ten times. The genes are TRBV7-2 and TRBJ1-2; perhaps TRBD1 as D (5 bases). Germline V gives CDR1 SGHTA, CDR2 FQGNSA. The CDR3 covers 13 residues. V dropped 6 bases and J dropped 7 bases, with 15 bases sitting between them. The CDR3 coding sequence is TGTGCCAGCAGGCTAGCGGGACTAGTTGGCTACACCTTC. Its translation: CASRLAGLVGYTF.

This clonotype has just a few counts. This chain joins TRBV6-5 and TRBJ1-5; the D is unclear. The CDR3 is 16 amino acids. Germline CDR1 and CDR2: MNHEY and SVGAGI. Trimming took off 2 bases at V and 4 bases at J, with 15 bases between the two ends. The CDR3 protein is CASSYPPGGENQPQHF. DNA for the CDR3: TGTGCCAGCAGTTACCCTCCGGGTGGGGAGAATCAGCCCCAGCATTTT.

This clonotype was counted at least ten times. CDR3 sequence reads: CAWRRGTFF. CDR3 coding DNA: TGTGCCTGGAGAAGAGGGACTTTCTTT. The chain is built from TRBV30 and TRBJ1-1; no reliable D call. V dropped 3 bases and J dropped 12 bases, with 8 bases sitting between them. CDR1 GTSNPN and CDR2 SVGIG come from the germline V gene (reference sequence). The CDR3 runs to 9 residues. Full variable domain (outside the CDR3, taken from reference TRBV30 and TRBJ1-1): SQTIHQWPATLVQPVGSPLSLECTVEGTSNPNLYWYRQAAGRGLQLLFYSVGIGQISSEVPQNLSASRPQDRQFILSSKKLLLSDSGFYLCAWRRGTFFGQGTRLTVV.

This clonotype was counted many times. The chain recombines TRBV6-6 with TRBJ2-2; 8 bases agree with TRBD2. Germline V gene data show CDR1 as MNHNY and CDR2 as SVGAGI (reference sequence). There are 16 residues in the CDR3. Trimming cost V 6 bases and J 7 bases; bases outside gene matches: 13. CDR3 amino acids: CASSQSGGGPVGELFF. The CDR3 nucleotides read TGTGCCAGCAGCCAATCCGGGGGGGGCCCTGTCGGGGAGCTGTTTTTT.

This clonotype appeared a few times. The CDR3 here is CASSVEGRTYGYTF. DNA of the CDR3: TGTGCCAGCAGCGTAGAGGGACGGACCTATGGCTACACCTTC. The V and J genes are TRBV9 and TRBJ1-2; tentative D call: TRBD1 (5 bases). Germline V CDR1 and CDR2: SGDLS, YYNGEE. The CDR3 spans 14 residues. The V end was cut by 0 bases, the J end by 4 bases, with 10 bases between.

CDR3: CASSVQPSSYEQYF. DNA of the CDR3: TGTGCCAGCAGTGTTCAGCCAAGCTCCTACGAGCAGTACTTC. The genes are TRBV6-1 and TRBJ2-7; D unclear. CDR3 length: 14 residues. Germline CDR1 MNHNS, CDR2 SASEGT. Trimming removed 4 bases at V and 0 bases at J, with 10 bases between.

There are many counts of this clonotype. The chain has TRBV6-1 and TRBJ1-1, with D hard to call. Trimming pared 3 bases from V and 3 bases from J, leaving 11 bases between. CDR1 and CDR2 from the germline V gene are MNHNS and SASEGT. The CDR3 totals 14 residues. DNA of the CDR3: TGTGCCAGCAGTGAGGTGCCCGGAGACACTGAAGCTTTCTTT. This gives the protein CASSEVPGDTEAFF.

Comments on this clonotype: This likely comes from a read error, as the CDR3 has no conserved phenylalanine or tryptophan at its end. V usage is TRBV5-1 and J usage is TRBJ2-5; D unresolved. The germline V gene encodes CDR1 SGHRS and CDR2 YFSETQ. The length of the CDR3 is 12 residues. V shed 3 bases and J shed 0 bases, with 3 bases lying between them. The DNA for the CDR3 is TGCGCCAGCAGCTGGAACCAAGAGACCCAGTACTCC. It is translated as CASSWNQETQYS.

This chain joins TRBV2 and TRBJ2-4; no clear D. The CDR3 loop spans 15 amino acids. The V gene's germline CDR1 is SNHLY and CDR2 FYNNEI. With 8 bases removed from V and 0 bases from J, the gap between germline ends came to 14 bases. The CDR3 DNA reads TGTGCCAGCCTTCGGCAGTTGCTAGCCAAAAACATTCAGTACTTC. This sequence encodes CASLRQLLAKNIQYF.

This clonotype has ten or more counts. V usage is TRBV29-1 and J usage is TRBJ2-7; D gene uncertain. The germline V and J ends were trimmed by 6 bases and 4 bases, with 16 bases remaining between them. There are 13 residues in the CDR3. Per germline, CDR1 SQVTM and CDR2 ANQGSEA. The CDR3 DNA reads as TGCAGCGTACGACCGGGCCAAGAATACGAGCAGTACTTC. This encodes CSVRPGQEYEQYF.

The chain recombines TRBV11-2 with TRBJ2-1, with 12 bases aligning to TRBD2. This CDR3 spans 16 amino acids. The J segment lost 8 bases and the V segment lost 3 bases, leaving 8 bases of the junction unmatched. Germline CDR1 and CDR2: SGHAT and FQNNGV. This chain's CDR3 is CASSLEASGGDDEQFF. In DNA, the CDR3 is TGTGCCAGCAGCTTGGAAGCTAGCGGGGGGGATGATGAGCAGTTCTTC.

This clonotype occurred many times. The chain is built from TRBV28 and TRBJ1-5; 7 bases are shared with TRBD1. The CDR3 totals 13 residues. The germline V gene encodes CDR1 MDHEN and CDR2 SYDVKM. V was clipped by 8 bases and J by 4 bases; unmatched bases: 5. CDR3 bases: TGTGCCAGCCAGACAGGGAGGAATCAGCCCCAGCATTTT. It specifies CASQTGRNQPQHF.

This clonotype showed up many times. V is TRBV14 and J is TRBJ1-3, with D possibly matching TRBD1 (5 bases). The CDR3 runs to 15 residues. Germline-derived CDR1 and CDR2 are SGHDN and FVKESK. V shed 4 bases and J shed 2 bases, with 12 bases lying between them. The DNA of the CDR3 is TGTGCCAGCAGCCCGAATGGCAGGGCTGGAAACACCATATATTTT. This gives the protein CASSPNGRAGNTIYF.

This clonotype was recorded many times. The chain employs TRBV6-1 and TRBJ2-7; TRBD1 matches 9 bases. The V and J ends lost 5 bases and 6 bases, in that order; junction bases with no gene match: 8. CDR1 and CDR2 (germline): MNHNS, SASEGT. This CDR3 comprises 14 residues. CDR3 sequence reads: CASSPGTGKSEQYF. CDR3 nucleotides: TGTGCCAGCAGTCCCGGGACAGGGAAAAGCGAGCAGTACTTC.

This clonotype appeared many times. V is TRBV6-1 and J is TRBJ2-5; 7 bases line up with TRBD2. In germline, CDR1 is MNHNS, CDR2 SASEGT. The ends lost 5 bases at V and 1 base at J; junction bases unmatched: 7. CDR3 length: 15 residues. The CDR3 coding sequence is TGTGCCAGCAGTAGGGACTACCTCTCCCAAGAGACCCAGTACTTC. This gives the protein CASSRDYLSQETQYF.

With regard to this clonotype: It may be a read error: a sequence one base away is much more abundant. This chain connects TRBV7-3 to TRBJ1-1; D is undetermined. The CDR3 is 13 residues long. Germline values: CDR1 SGHTA, CDR2 FQGTGA. V lost 3 bases to trimming and J lost 1 base, with 6 bases between them. CDR3 coding DNA: TGTGCCAGCAGCTTCGAACGGAACACTGAAGCTTTCTTT. It is translated as CASSFERNTEAFF.

This clonotype was detected many times. The V call is TRBV15, the J call TRBJ2-7; D gene uncertain. Germline V gene sequence: CDR1 LNHNV, CDR2 YYDKDF (reference sequence). Trimming shortened V by 0 bases and J by 5 bases, and 8 bases separated the two germline ends. The CDR3 runs to 13 residues. The CDR3 nucleotides are TGTGCCACCAGCAGAGACCCCGCGGACGAGCAGTACTTC. Translated: CATSRDPADEQYF. The variable domain in full, with the rest retrieved from reference TRBV15 and TRBJ2-7, is DAMVIQNPRYQVTQFGKPVTLSCSQTLNHNVMYWYQQKSSQAPKLLFHYYDKDFNNEADTPDNFQSRRPNTSFCFLDIRSPGLGDTAMYLCATSRDPADEQYFGPGTRLTVT.

This clonotype has at least ten counts. A clone one base away is much larger, so this may be a read error. This rearrangement joins TRBV12-3 or TRBV12-4 to TRBJ1-5; TRBD1 matches at 7 bases. CDR3 length: 14 residues. The CDR3 nucleotides read TGTGCCGGCAGTTACAGGGGCGGCAATCAGCCCCAGCATTTT. Amino acid sequence: CAGSYRGGNQPQHF.

This clonotype was observed many times. The chain links TRBV5-1 to TRBJ2-7; D not certain. CDR1 is SGHRS, CDR2 YFSETQ, per germline. V was shortened by 2 bases and J by 0 bases, with 6 bases between the two germline ends. This CDR3 contains 13 residues. CDR3 bases: TGCGCCAGCAGCTTTACATTCTCCTACGAGCAGTACTTC. Residues: CASSFTFSYEQYF. Looking up the rest from reference TRBV5-1 and TRBJ2-7 gives the full variable domain: KAGVTQTPRYLIKTRGQQVTLSCSPISGHRSVSWYQQTPGQGLQFLFEYFSETQRNKGNFPGRFSGRQFSNSRSEMNVSTLELGDSALYLCASSFTFSYEQYFGPGTRLTVT.

This clonotype was detected many times. The chain joins TRBV29-1 to TRBJ1-1, with 9 bases lining up with TRBD1. The CDR3 length is 14 residues. V was pared by 4 bases and J by 1 base, with 4 bases of the junction left unmatched. CDR1 and CDR2 from the germline V gene are SQVTM and ANQGSEA. The CDR3 DNA sequence: TGCAGCGTTGCGACAGGGGGTGGGAACACTGAAGCTTTCTTT. Its protein is CSVATGGGNTEAFF.

This clonotype occurred once. The chain carries TRBV20-1 and TRBJ1-2, with D possibly matching TRBD1 (6 bases). Between the trimmed V and J ends, which lost 0 bases and 4 bases, there was a span of 9 bases. Germline CDR1 DFQATT, CDR2 SNEGSKA (reference sequence). The CDR3 has 13 amino acids. This chain's CDR3 is CSARDLRGYGYTF. CDR3 in DNA: TGCAGTGCTAGAGATCTCAGGGGCTATGGCTACACCTTC.